This record covers a single TCR beta chain. What it binds is not known. This sample stems from a study of post-analysis software for immune sequencing data. V was clipped by 0 bases and J by 2 bases; unmatched bases: 0. The germline CDR1 and CDR2 sequences are DFQATT and SNEGSKA (reference sequence). There are 13 residues in the CDR3. General study points: About 5 TRBV segments appeared more often in patients than in controls, and TRBV5-6, TRBV5-1 and TRBV20-1 were among these.

Researchers reported that TCR beta cDNA libraries carried unique molecular identifiers. Input of roughly 0.95 to 11 million T cells yielded a few hundred thousand cDNA molecules. TCRdb passed the PCR reads through MiXCR, listing each CDR3 protein once. This table holds 430,000 or so distinct CDR3 sequences, approximately 42% found once. The sample consisted of blood. This sequence originates from a girl aged 2 to 9 with multiple sclerosis. This chain uses TRBV20-1 with TRBJ2-5; 7 bases are a match to TRBD2. For the CDR3, the DNA is TGCAGTGCTAGAGAACTAGCGCAAGAGACCCAGTACTTC. Translating gives CSARELAQETQYF.